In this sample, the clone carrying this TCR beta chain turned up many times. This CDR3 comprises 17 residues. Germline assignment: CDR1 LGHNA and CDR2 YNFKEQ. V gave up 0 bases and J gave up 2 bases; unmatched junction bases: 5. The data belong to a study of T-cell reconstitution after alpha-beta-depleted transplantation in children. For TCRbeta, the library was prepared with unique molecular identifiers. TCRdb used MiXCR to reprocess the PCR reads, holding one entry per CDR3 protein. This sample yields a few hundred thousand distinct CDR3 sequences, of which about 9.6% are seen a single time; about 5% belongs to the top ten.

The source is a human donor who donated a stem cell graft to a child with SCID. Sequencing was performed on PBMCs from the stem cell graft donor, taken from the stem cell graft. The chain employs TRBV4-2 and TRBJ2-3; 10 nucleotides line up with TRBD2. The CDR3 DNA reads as TGTGCCAGCAGCCAAGAAGGAGCGGGGGGGCCCACAGATACGCAGTATTTT. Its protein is CASSQEGAGGPTDTQYF.